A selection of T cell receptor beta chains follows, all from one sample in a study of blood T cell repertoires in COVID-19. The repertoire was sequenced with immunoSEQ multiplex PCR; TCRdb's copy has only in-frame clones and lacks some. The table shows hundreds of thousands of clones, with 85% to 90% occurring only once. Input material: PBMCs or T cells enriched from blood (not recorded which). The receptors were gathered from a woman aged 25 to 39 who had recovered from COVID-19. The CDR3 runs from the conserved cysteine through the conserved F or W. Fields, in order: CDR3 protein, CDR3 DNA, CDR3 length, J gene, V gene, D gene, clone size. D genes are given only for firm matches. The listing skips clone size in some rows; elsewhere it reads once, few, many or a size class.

CDR3: CASRVLTGELFF
DNA: TGTGCCAGCCGTGTCCTCACCGGGGAGCTGTTTTTT
length: 12
J: TRBJ2-2
V: TRBV28
D: .
size: .

CDR3: CASSPPGNTEAFF
DNA: TGTGCCAGCAGTCCTCCGGGGAACACTGAAGCTTTCTTT
length: 13
J: TRBJ1-1
V: TRBV28
D: .
size: .

CDR3: CASSAHGQLREKLFF
DNA: TGTGCCAGCAGCGCCCATGGGCAGCTCCGCGAAAAACTGTTTTTT
length: 15
J: TRBJ1-4
V: TRBV9
D: .
size: .

CDR3: CASSLDTFRQERNEQYF
DNA: TGTGCCAGCAGCTTAGATACCTTCAGGCAGGAAAGAAACGAGCAGTACTTC
length: 17
J: TRBJ2-7
V: TRBV11-2
D: .
size: few

CDR3: CASSLTGTGTEAFF
DNA: TGTGCCAGCAGTTTAACAGGGACGGGCACTGAAGCTTTCTTT
length: 14
J: TRBJ1-1
V: TRBV27
D: .
size: .

CDR3: CASSPPGTGGLGNTEAFF
DNA: TGTGCCAGCTCACCGCCGGGGACAGGGGGCCTTGGGAACACTGAAGCTTTCTTT
length: 18
J: TRBJ1-1
V: TRBV18
D: TRBD1
size: .

CDR3: CASSLDPLTSSNTGELFF
DNA: TGTGCTAGCAGCTTAGACCCCTTGACAAGCTCGAACACCGGGGAGCTGTTTTTT
length: 18
J: TRBJ2-2
V: TRBV7-7
D: .
size: .

CDR3: CASSLSQGAHSPLHF
DNA: TGTGCCAGCAGTTTATCCCAGGGGGCCCATTCACCCCTCCACTTT
length: 15
J: TRBJ1-6
V: TRBV28
D: TRBD1
size: once

CDR3: CSALEVPEAFF
DNA: TGCAGTGCCTTGGAGGTTCCTGAAGCTTTCTTT
length: 11
J: TRBJ1-1
V: TRBV20-1
D: .
size: .

CDR3: CASSRYDWRDHNEQFF
DNA: TGTGCCAGTAGTCGGTACGACTGGCGGGACCACAATGAGCAGTTCTTC
length: 16
J: TRBJ2-1
V: TRBV19
D: .
size: .